This passage covers 27 T cell receptor beta chains from one sample sequenced in a study of cytomegalovirus exposure and HLA in healthy donors. 13 Jbeta primers and 60 Vbeta primers were used for the PCR. Only in-frame clones appear in the TCRdb table, and some are missing; sequencing was by immunoSEQ multiplex PCR. This table has around 160,000 clones, around 80% appearing once. The specimen sequenced was PBMCs. All receptors derive from a human donor in good health.

The chain has TRBV10-3 and TRBJ1-1, with 7 bases aligning to TRBD1. The CDR3 length is 11 residues. CDR1 is ENHRY, CDR2 SYGVKD, per germline. V shed 5 bases and J 6 bases; nucleotides not matched to a gene: 0. This CDR3 is CAISQGAEAFF. As DNA, the CDR3 is TGTGCCATCAGTCAGGGGGCTGAAGCTTTCTTT.

The genes are TRBV4-1 and TRBJ2-7; TRBD1 aligns across 7 bases. The CDR3 length is 12 residues. CDR1 and CDR2 (germline): MGHRA, YSYEKL. V lost 4 bases, J lost 8 bases, and 5 bases stayed unmatched. Here the CDR3 reads CASSLGQDQQYF. DNA for the CDR3: TGCGCCAGCAGCCTCGGACAGGATCAGCAGTACTTC.

The chain couples TRBV2 to TRBJ1-3; D uncertain. Germline V CDR1 and CDR2: SNHLY, FYNNEI. The CDR3 is 14 residues long. V was pared by 3 bases and J by 0 bases, with 6 bases between. The CDR3 nucleotides are TGTGCCAGCAGTGAGCGGGACTCTGGAAACACCATATATTTT. Translation: CASSERDSGNTIYF.

This clone occurred once. CDR3 loop: CASRTAMNTEAFF. The CDR3 nucleotides read TGTGCCAGCAGGACAGCTATGAACACTGAAGCTTTCTTT. The genes are TRBV6-5 and TRBJ1-1, with a tentative D call TRBD1 (5 bases). V was cut by 6 bases and J by 0 bases, with 8 bases left in between. CDR3 length equals 13 residues. Germline V CDR1 and CDR2: MNHEY, SVGAGI.

The CDR3 reads CASSERPGNEQFF. CDR3 DNA sequence: TGTGCCAGCAGTGAACGTCCGGGCAATGAGCAGTTCTTC. The V gene is TRBV2, the J gene TRBJ2-1, with no clear D. Trimming took off 2 bases at V and 6 bases at J, with 8 bases between the two ends. The CDR3 runs 13 residues. CDR1 is SNHLY and CDR2 is FYNNEI in the germline V gene.

The chain joins TRBV11-3 to TRBJ2-7; D is unresolved. This CDR3 is built from 11 residues. V gave up 6 bases and J gave up 6 bases, with 9 bases separating them. CDR1 is SGHNT and CDR2 is YENEEA in the germline V gene. The DNA of the CDR3 is TGTGCCAGCAGTCGAGATGGCGAGCAGTACTTC. Protein sequence: CASSRDGEQYF.

The V gene is TRBV11-2, the J gene TRBJ2-1; 7 positions match TRBD2. Trimming took 0 bases from V and 2 from J; bases not matched to a gene: 10. Germline V gene sequence: CDR1 SGHAT, CDR2 FQNNGV. The CDR3 covers 18 residues. The chain's CDR3 is CASSLDGWGGDTYNEQFF. CDR3 in DNA: TGTGCCAGCAGCTTAGACGGCTGGGGGGGGGATACCTACAATGAGCAGTTCTTC.

The rearrangement uses TRBV6-5 and TRBJ1-6; no definite D call. V shed 7 bases and J shed 8 bases, with 18 bases lying between them. Germline loops: CDR1 MNHEY, CDR2 SVGAGI. The CDR3 is 15 residues long. The CDR3 DNA follows: TGTGCCAGCATCATAAATACGGGGTATGATTCACCCCTCCACTTT. Encoded protein: CASIINTGYDSPLHF.

The V call is TRBV5-4, the J call TRBJ1-2, with D perhaps TRBD1 (5 bases). CDR1 and CDR2 from the germline V gene are SGHNT and YYREEE (reference sequence). This CDR3 spans 12 amino acids. V was cut by 3 bases and J by 8 bases, with 11 bases left in between. CDR3 sequence (DNA): TGTGCCAGCAGCTCGACAGCGTCCGGCTACACCTTC. Amino acids: CASSSTASGYTF.

The rearrangement uses TRBV15 and TRBJ2-5; 7 bases match TRBD2. This CDR3 contains 14 residues. Germline V gene lookup returns CDR1 LNHNV and CDR2 YYDKDF (reference sequence). The V segment lost 5 bases and the J segment 3 bases; nucleotides outside the gene matches: 6. The CDR3 protein is CATSGGTKKETQYF. CDR3 DNA: TGTGCCACCAGCGGCGGGACTAAGAAAGAGACCCAGTACTTC.

The genes are TRBV6-5 and TRBJ1-5; 10 nucleotides match TRBD1. CDR1 MNHEY and CDR2 SVGAGI come from the germline V gene. V shed 2 bases, J shed 6 bases, and the junction held 4 bases outside the gene matches. The length of the CDR3 is 15 residues. CDR3: CASSYDRGLGQPQHF. The CDR3 nucleotides read TGTGCCAGCAGTTACGACAGGGGGCTTGGTCAGCCCCAGCATTTT.

This clone was seen a handful of times. The chain joins TRBV5-8 to TRBJ1-2, with unresolved D. The CDR3 consists of 14 residues. Trimming left V 0 bases short and J 9 bases short, with 15 bases between. CDR1 and CDR2 from the germline V gene are SGHTS and YDEGEE. CDR3 nucleotides: TGTGCCAGCAGCTTGGTCCGTGACACCGGAAGCTACACCTTC. Protein sequence: CASSLVRDTGSYTF.

This clone was found a few times. V and J are TRBV7-2 and TRBJ2-6; D uncertain. Trimming removed 6 bases from V and 2 bases from J, with 11 bases in between. Germline values: CDR1 SGHTA, CDR2 FQGNSA. The CDR3 consists of 15 residues. The CDR3 nucleotides read TGTGCCAGCAGTCTCCCGTTTGCTGGGGCCAACGTCCTGACTTTC. Protein product: CASSLPFAGANVLTF. The full variable domain, rest sourced from reference TRBV7-2 and TRBJ2-6, is GAGVSQSPSNKVTEKGKDVELRCDPISGHTALYWYRQSLGQGLEFLIYFQGNSAPDKSGLPSDRFSAERTGGSVSTLTIQRTQQEDSAVYLCASSLPFAGANVLTFGAGSRLTVL.

The chain has TRBV5-1 and TRBJ2-7; 8 nucleotides align to TRBD1. This CDR3 contains 14 residues. The J segment lost 1 base and the V segment lost 2 bases, leaving 2 bases of the junction unmatched. Germline values: CDR1 SGHRS, CDR2 YFSETQ. CDR3 residues: CASSFTGGSYEQYF. The DNA of the CDR3 is TGCGCCAGCAGCTTCACAGGGGGTTCCTACGAGCAGTACTTC.

The chain employs TRBV14 and TRBJ2-7; D gene ambiguous. The CDR3 spans 12 residues. Trimming took off 6 bases at V and 3 bases at J, with 9 bases between the two ends. Germline loops: CDR1 SGHDN, CDR2 FVKESK. The CDR3, as DNA: TGTGCCAGCAGTATGACAAGCTACGAGCAGTACTTC. This encodes CASSMTSYEQYF.

The chain couples TRBV14 to TRBJ2-5; D is ambiguous. Germline assignment: CDR1 SGHDN and CDR2 FVKESK. V was trimmed by 2 bases and J by 5 bases, leaving 15 bases between them. The length of the CDR3 is 15 residues. The CDR3 DNA follows: TGTGCCAGCAGCCAACTTGGAGCGCCCGAGGAGACCCAGTACTTC. Its protein is CASSQLGAPEETQYF.

This CDR3 reads CASSQGSDRLMNTEAFF. DNA of the CDR3: TGTGCCAGCAGCCAAGGTTCGGACAGACTCATGAACACTGAAGCTTTCTTT. The chain recombines TRBV4-2 with TRBJ1-1; D might be TRBD1 (6 bases). Trimming stripped 1 base from V and 0 bases from J, with 15 bases between. CDR1 and CDR2 (germline): LGHNA, YNFKEQ. CDR3 length: 17 residues.

The V and J genes are TRBV6-5 and TRBJ1-3; D is uncertain. This CDR3 spans 15 amino acids. The V gene's germline CDR1 is MNHEY and CDR2 SVGAGI. The V end was cut by 0 bases, the J end by 4 bases, with 10 bases between. CDR3 protein: CASSYSRHPGNTIYF. The CDR3, as DNA: TGTGCCAGCAGTTACTCCCGACATCCCGGAAACACCATATATTTT.

The chain links TRBV4-2 to TRBJ1-4; no reliable D call. Germline V gene sequence: CDR1 LGHNA, CDR2 YNFKEQ. Trimming cost V 1 base and J 3 bases, with 9 bases left between them. The CDR3 sequence is 15 residues long. As DNA, the CDR3 is TGTGCCAGCAGCCAAGGGTCCGACTCTAATGAAAAACTGTTTTTT. Its translation: CASSQGSDSNEKLFF.

This clone was seen a single time. The chain couples TRBV27 to TRBJ2-6, with 10 bases aligning to TRBD2. The CDR3 is 17 amino acids. V lost 6 bases and J lost 0; bases outside the gene matches: 5. The germline V gene encodes CDR1 MNHEY and CDR2 SMNVEV (reference sequence). This chain's CDR3 is CASSGLADLSGANVLTF. For the CDR3, the DNA is TGTGCCAGCAGCGGACTAGCGGACCTCTCTGGGGCCAACGTCCTGACTTTC.

The rearrangement uses TRBV7-3 and TRBJ2-3, with D uncertain. The CDR3 runs 14 residues. Looked up from germline, CDR1 is SGHTA and CDR2 is FQGTGA. Trimming removed 1 base from V and 3 bases from J, with 8 bases in between. The CDR3 is CASSLMGTTDTQYF. In nucleotides, the CDR3 is TGTGCCAGCAGCTTAATGGGCACTACAGATACGCAGTATTTT.

V gene TRBV5-1 combines with J gene TRBJ1-2; possible D gene TRBD1, 6 bases. CDR1 is SGHRS and CDR2 is YFSETQ in the germline V gene. Between the trimmed V and J ends, which lost 0 bases and 8 bases, there was a span of 17 bases. There are 15 residues in the CDR3. CDR3 in DNA: TGCGCCAGCAGCTTGGCACCCGTACAGGGTGAAGGCTACACCTTC. Translating it yields CASSLAPVQGEGYTF.

The chain is built from TRBV9 and TRBJ1-1, with D possibly being TRBD1 (5 bases). Germline CDR1 SGDLS, CDR2 YYNGEE. The CDR3 has 13 amino acids. Deletions cut 3 bases from V and 2 bases from J, with 8 bases between. Written as DNA, the CDR3 is TGTGCCAGCAGCGCCACAGGTAACACTGAAGCTTTCTTT. It encodes CASSATGNTEAFF.

J is TRBJ1-1 and V is TRBV6-5, with TRBD1 matching over 9 bases. The CDR3 has 13 residues. Germline values: CDR1 MNHEY, CDR2 SVGAGI. J gave up 4 bases and V 6 bases, and 3 bases lay outside the gene matches. The CDR3 sequence is CASRTTGGTEAFF. The CDR3 coding sequence is TGTGCCAGCAGGACGACAGGGGGCACTGAAGCTTTCTTT.

The chain is built from TRBV5-4 and TRBJ1-4; TRBD1 is a possible D gene (6 bases). Per the germline V gene, CDR1 is SGHNT and CDR2 is YYREEE (reference sequence). V was clipped by 2 bases and J by 14 bases, with 13 bases between them. The CDR3 consists of 12 residues. This chain's CDR3 is CASSLPQGGLFF. The CDR3 bases are TGTGCCAGCAGCTTACCACAGGGTGGGCTGTTTTTT.

The V gene is TRBV4-2, the J gene TRBJ2-7, with 8 bases aligning to TRBD1. The CDR3 has 14 amino acids. J lost 4 bases, V lost 6 bases, and 8 bases had no gene match. Per germline, CDR1 LGHNA and CDR2 YNFKEQ. CDR3 protein: CASRAGTGVYEQYF. CDR3 in DNA: TGTGCCAGCAGAGCCGGGACAGGAGTTTACGAGCAGTACTTC.

The chain recombines TRBV18 with TRBJ1-1; TRBD1 is a possible D gene (5 bases). This CDR3 is built from 13 residues. V lost 3 bases and J 4 bases, leaving 9 bases between the germline ends. Germline-derived CDR1 and CDR2 are KGHSH and LQKENI. This CDR3 reads CASSPGRGTEAFF. The CDR3 DNA reads as TGTGCCAGCTCACCGGGTAGGGGCACTGAAGCTTTCTTT.